This T cell receptor (beta chain) was captured by sequencing in a study of blood T cell repertoires in COVID-19. Whole-study context: There were acute and convalescent COVID-19 samples, and they came from the United States, Italy and Spain. Sample material is recorded as cDNA or gDNA derived from T cells, B-cell-depleted T cells, or PBMCs.

The CDR3 runs to 16 residues. V was clipped by 0 bases and J by 4 bases; unmatched bases: 6. Germline lookup yields CDR1 KGHSH and CDR2 LQKENI. Per the study methods: Estimates of nucleated cell counts were drawn from the amplification of reference gene primers. The data were produced by immunoSEQ multiplex PCR, yet TCRdb's version contains in-frame clones alone and is incomplete. D and trimming were read from the DNA, whereas the V and J calls and clone size are those reported in that table. The sample lists some 170,000 clones, more than 60% occurring once. The sample comprised peripheral blood. The gene calls are TRBV18 and TRBJ1-2; 9 nucleotides align to TRBD1. This TCR came from a man in his sixties with acute or convalescent COVID-19. The CDR3 coding sequence is TGTGCCAGCTCACCACCAGCGGACAGGGGAGGCTATGGCTACACCTTC. As protein: CASSPPADRGGYGYTF.